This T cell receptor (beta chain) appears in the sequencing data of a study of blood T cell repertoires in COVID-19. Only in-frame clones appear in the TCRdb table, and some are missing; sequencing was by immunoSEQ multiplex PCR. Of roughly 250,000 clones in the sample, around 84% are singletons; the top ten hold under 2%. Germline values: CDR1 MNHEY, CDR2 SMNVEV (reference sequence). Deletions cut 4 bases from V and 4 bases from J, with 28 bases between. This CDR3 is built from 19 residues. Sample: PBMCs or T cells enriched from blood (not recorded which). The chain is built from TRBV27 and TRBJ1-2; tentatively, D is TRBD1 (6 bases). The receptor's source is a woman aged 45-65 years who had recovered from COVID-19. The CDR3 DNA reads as TGTGCCAGCAGTTCCATTCCGCCGGGACAATCGACCCGTGGCTATGGCTACACCTTC. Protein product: CASSSIPPGQSTRGYGYTF.